This TCR beta chain was sequenced for a study of cytomegalovirus exposure and HLA in healthy donors. Assay: immunoSEQ multiplex PCR; the TCRdb copy retains only in-frame clones and omits some. The profile covers around 300,000 clones, with 86% appearing a single time and 0.95% to 1.1% taken by the ten largest. Study-level points and caveats: The study put around 180 TCR beta chains on its list as cytomegalovirus-associated.

As regards this clone: What it binds is unknown.

Material: PBMCs. The receptor was derived from a woman younger than 35 in good health and CMV-seronegative.

The CDR3 DNA reads TGCGCCAGCAACCGGGACATTGCAAAAGAGACCCAGTACTTC. Residues: CASNRDIAKETQYF. The rearrangement links TRBV5-1 to TRBJ2-5, with TRBD1 as a possible D gene (6 bases). The CDR3 is 14 amino acids. Per the germline V gene, CDR1 is SGHRS and CDR2 is YFSETQ. V lost 6 bases and J 3 bases, leaving 15 bases between the germline ends.